The clone carrying this T cell receptor beta chain was picked up a small number of times. These data come from a study of CD8+ T cells in alopecia areata. As the sequencing template, cDNA was produced by extracting RNA and reverse transcribing it. Profiling relied on immunoSEQ multiplex PCR, and the TCRdb table lists in-frame clones only, not all of them. The sample contains approximately 110,000 clones, roughly three fifths of which appear only once. The CDR3 length is 15 residues. CDR1 and CDR2 (germline): SGHAT, FQNNGV. The V gene lost 1 base and the J gene lost 2 bases, with 6 bases spanning the gap. Indicated treatment: oral pan-JAK inhibitor, 5-10 mg twice daily.

The rearrangement joins TRBV11-2 to TRBJ2-6, with a weak D call TRBD1 (5 bases). This sequence was found in a human donor with alopecia areata. Sequenced here: CD4+ T cells sorted from blood, sampled at week 24, from a patient treated with tofacitinib. The CDR3 bases are TGTGCCAGCAGCTTAGCAGGGCCTGGGGCCAACGTCCTGACTTTC. Translating gives CASSLAGPGANVLTF.